The clone carrying this T cell receptor beta chain was seen just once. The data derive from a study of blood T cell repertoires in COVID-19. Across the whole study: PBMCs, B-cell-depleted T cells, or T cells were the source of the cDNA or gDNA that made up the material.

With 6 bases clipped from V and 4 bases from J, the junction kept 1 base outside the gene matches. Germline assignment: CDR1 MDHEN and CDR2 SYDVKM. This CDR3 has 13 amino acids. Original handling: Reference gene primer amplification yielded estimated nucleated cell counts. The repertoire was sequenced with immunoSEQ multiplex PCR; TCRdb's copy has only in-frame clones and lacks some. Clone size and the V and J calls come from that table; the DNA yielded D and trimming. The sample shows 350,000 to 400,000 clones, nearly 90% of them seen only once. Cohort 3 donors counted as recovered after two negative PCRs, clearance, or resolved symptoms.

The receptor's source is a woman in her 30s who had recovered from COVID-19. The chain combines TRBV28 with TRBJ1-5, with 9 bases fitting TRBD1. Source material: PBMCs or T cells enriched from blood (not recorded which). CDR3 loop: CASRDRGNQPQHF. The CDR3 DNA reads TGTGCCAGCAGAGACAGGGGGAATCAGCCCCAGCATTTT. Using reference TRBV28 and TRBJ1-5 for the parts outside the CDR3, the full variable domain is DVKVTQSSRYLVKRTGEKVFLECVQDMDHENMFWYRQDPGLGLRLIYFSYDVKMKEKGDIPEGYSVSREKKERFSLILESASTNQTSMYLCASRDRGNQPQHFGDGTRLSIL.